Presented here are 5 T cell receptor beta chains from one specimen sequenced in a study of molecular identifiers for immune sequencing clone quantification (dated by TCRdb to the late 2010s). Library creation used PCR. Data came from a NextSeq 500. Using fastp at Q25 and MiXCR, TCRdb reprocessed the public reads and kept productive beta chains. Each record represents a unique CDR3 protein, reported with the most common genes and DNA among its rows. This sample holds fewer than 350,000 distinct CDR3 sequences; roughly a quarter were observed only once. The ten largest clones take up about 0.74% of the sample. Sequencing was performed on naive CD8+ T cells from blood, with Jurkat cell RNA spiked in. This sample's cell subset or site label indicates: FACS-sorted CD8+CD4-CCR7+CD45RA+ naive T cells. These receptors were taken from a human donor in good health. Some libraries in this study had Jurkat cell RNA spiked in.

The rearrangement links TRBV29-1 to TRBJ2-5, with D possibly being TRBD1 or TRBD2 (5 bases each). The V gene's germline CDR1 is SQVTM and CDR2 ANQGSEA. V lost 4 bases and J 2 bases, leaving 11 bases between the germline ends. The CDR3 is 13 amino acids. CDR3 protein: CSVGREFQETQYF. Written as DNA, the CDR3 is TGCAGCGTTGGCAGGGAGTTTCAAGAGACCCAGTACTTC.

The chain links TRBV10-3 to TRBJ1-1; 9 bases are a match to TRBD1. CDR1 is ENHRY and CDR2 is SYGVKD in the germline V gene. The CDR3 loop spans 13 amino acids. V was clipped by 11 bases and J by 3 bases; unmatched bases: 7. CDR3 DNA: TGTGCCGTTAGACAGGGGGTACACACTGAAGCTTTCTTT. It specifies CAVRQGVHTEAFF.

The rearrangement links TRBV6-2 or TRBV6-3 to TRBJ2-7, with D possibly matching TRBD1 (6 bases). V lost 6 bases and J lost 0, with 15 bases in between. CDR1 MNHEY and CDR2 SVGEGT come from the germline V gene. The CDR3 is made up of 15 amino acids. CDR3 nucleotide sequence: TGTGCCAGCAGCTACGCCTGGACAGCCTCCTACGAGCAGTACTTC. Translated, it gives CASSYAWTASYEQYF.

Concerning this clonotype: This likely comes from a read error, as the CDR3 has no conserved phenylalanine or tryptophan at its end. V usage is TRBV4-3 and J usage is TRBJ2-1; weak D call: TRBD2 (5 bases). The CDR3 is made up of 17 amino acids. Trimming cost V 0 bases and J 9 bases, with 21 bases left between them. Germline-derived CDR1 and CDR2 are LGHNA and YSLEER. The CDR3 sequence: CASSQDHWRIGRGEQFS. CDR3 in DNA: TGCGCCAGCAGCCAAGATCATTGGAGGATTGGCCGCGGTGAGCAGTTCTCC.

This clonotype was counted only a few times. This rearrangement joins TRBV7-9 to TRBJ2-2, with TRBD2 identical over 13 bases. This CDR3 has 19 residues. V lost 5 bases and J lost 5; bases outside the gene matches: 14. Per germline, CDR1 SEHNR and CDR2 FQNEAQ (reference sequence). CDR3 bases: TGTGCCAGCAGCCGGACTAGCGGGAGTTTCGATGCTTATACCGGGGAGCTGTTTTTT. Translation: CASSRTSGSFDAYTGELFF.